This T cell receptor (beta chain) was recorded in a study of blood T cell repertoires in COVID-19. On the study more broadly: COVID-19 samples collected from the United States, Italy and Spain covered acute and convalescent phases. T cells, B-cell-depleted T cells, or PBMCs provided the cDNA or gDNA that served as material.

In the authors' workflow: Estimation of nucleated cell counts was performed using reference gene primer amplification. Repertoires were generated with immunoSEQ multiplex PCR, while TCRdb's copy carries only in-frame clones and drops some. That table furnishes V, J and clone size, whereas the DNA furnished D and trimming. Of 150,000 to 200,000 clones in the sample, about 90% were seen once. Enrolled during active infection, Seattle patients were then followed longitudinally. V lost 7 bases and J 1 base, leaving 24 bases between the germline ends. The CDR3 has 18 residues. Germline CDR1 reads LNHDA; CDR2 reads SQIVND (reference sequence).

This clonotype was obtained from a woman in her sixties or seventies with COVID-19, enrolled during active disease. The chain has TRBV19 and TRBJ2-3; TRBD2 might be the D (6 bases). The sample consisted of peripheral blood. The chain's CDR3 is CASNPRVRGWGGTDTQYF. The CDR3 coding sequence is TGTGCCAGTAACCCCAGGGTGCGGGGCTGGGGGGGCACAGATACGCAGTATTTT.